This T cell receptor (beta chain) was retrieved from a study of T cells in Graves' hyperthyroidism and ophthalmopathy. Authors of the study amplified TCR beta CDR3 regions from RNA transcripts. The TCR CDR3 was amplified in a first-round RT-PCR using the HTBI primer set. TCRdb processed the multiplex PCR reads anew with MiXCR; each CDR3 protein has one entry. Of about 500,000 distinct CDR3 sequences in the sample, roughly 45% were seen once. Findings and limits, study-wide: In blood, most of the thyroid clonotypes expanded above 0.001 were also present. Stable hyperthyroidism was told apart from ophthalmopathy by a model built on 13 V-J features.

Uncontrolled infection, other autoimmune disease, pregnancy and lactation each barred patients from inclusion. Together with thyroid ultrasound, orbital computed tomography, serum thyroxine and TRAb, clinical symptoms were used for diagnoses. This CDR3 has 16 amino acids. V lost 1 base and J 2 bases, leaving 14 bases between the germline ends. The germline CDR1 and CDR2 sequences are SGHTA and FQGNSA. Comment on this clonotype: Its antigen is currently unknown.

The chain is built from TRBV7-2 and TRBJ1-1; D gene unclear. The specimen was peripheral blood or thyroid tissue (not recorded which). The source is an adult woman with Graves' disease, either hyperthyroidism or ophthalmopathy (not recorded which). The CDR3 reads CASSLEYGQRNTEAFF. The CDR3 nucleotides are TGTGCCAGCAGCTTAGAATACGGCCAACGAAACACTGAAGCTTTCTTT.